The 7 T cell receptor beta chains below were found in one sample sequenced in a study of T-cell reconstitution after alpha-beta-depleted transplantation in children. TCRbeta library preparation incorporated unique molecular identifiers. TCRdb passed the PCR reads through MiXCR, listing each CDR3 protein once. Among around 380,000 distinct CDR3 sequences listed, about a tenth were seen once. The source was PBMCs from the stem cell graft donor, collected from the stem cell graft. The receptors come from a human donor who donated a stem cell graft to a child with acute myeloid leukemia.

This clonotype has a handful of counts. The V call is TRBV29-1, the J call TRBJ2-7; tentative D call: TRBD1 (6 bases). The CDR3 has 13 amino acids. Germline CDR1 and CDR2: SQVTM and ANQGSEA. Between the trimmed V and J ends, which lost 7 bases and 5 bases, there was a span of 18 bases. The CDR3 DNA reads as TGCAGCGGGTCGACACAGGGTCCGGACGAGCAGTACTTC. Amino acids: CSGSTQGPDEQYF.

The chain recombines TRBV2 with TRBJ2-5; D gene uncertain. Germline CDR1 is SNHLY and CDR2 is FYNNEI. V lost 3 bases and J lost 5, with 10 bases in between. The CDR3 consists of 13 residues. The CDR3 spells CASSDFTRETQYF. The CDR3 DNA reads as TGTGCCAGCAGTGATTTTACACGGGAGACCCAGTACTTC.

The chain is built from TRBV5-5 and TRBJ2-1; D unclear. Trimming took off 0 bases at V and 2 bases at J, with 6 bases between the two ends. The CDR3 consists of 14 residues. The germline V gene encodes CDR1 SGHKS and CDR2 YYEKEE (reference sequence). The chain's CDR3 is CASSLGPAYNEQFF. Written as DNA, the CDR3 is TGTGCCAGCAGCTTGGGGCCCGCCTACAATGAGCAGTTCTTC.

The table lists this clonotype with a few counts. V and J are TRBV12-3 or TRBV12-4 and TRBJ1-3, with D unresolved. The CDR3 has 15 amino acids. Between the trimmed V and J ends, which lost 2 bases and 8 bases, there was a span of 16 bases. Here the CDR3 reads CASSLLAGAGHTIYF. The CDR3, as DNA: TGTGCCAGCAGTTTATTAGCGGGTGCAGGTCACACCATATATTTT.

This clonotype was counted many times. The chain carries TRBV10-3 and TRBJ2-3; 11 bases are shared with TRBD2. Per germline, CDR1 ENHRY and CDR2 SYGVKD. The CDR3 covers 15 residues. V lost 2 bases to trimming and J lost 5 bases; unmatched junction nucleotides: 3. Here the CDR3 reads CAISEPTSGKDTQYF. The CDR3 DNA reads as TGTGCCATCAGTGAGCCGACTAGCGGGAAAGATACGCAGTATTTT.

This clonotype was seen repeatedly, ten times or more. The V and J genes are TRBV20-1 and TRBJ2-3; 8 bases align to TRBD2. J was trimmed by 4 bases and V by 0 bases; bases with no gene match: 6. Germline assignment: CDR1 DFQATT and CDR2 SNEGSKA (reference sequence). The CDR3 runs to 15 residues. CDR3 coding DNA: TGCAGTGCTAGAGATCTGCGGGGGGAGGCAGATACGCAGTATTTT. Translation: CSARDLRGEADTQYF.

The chain employs TRBV12-3 or TRBV12-4 and TRBJ1-1; TRBD1 agrees at 7 bases. The J segment lost 1 base and the V segment lost 8 bases, leaving 4 bases of the junction unmatched. The CDR3 totals 13 residues. The CDR3 DNA follows: TGTGCCAGCCGGACAGGAACGAACACTGAAGCTTTCTTT. Its protein product is CASRTGTNTEAFF.